The rows below give T cell receptor beta chains drawn from one sample of a study of shared clonotypes between healthy human individuals. This table comes from immunoSEQ multiplex PCR, and its TCRdb copy is limited to in-frame clones, with some not included. The repertoire consists of roughly 530,000 clones, with about 96% occurring once and the leading ten covering 0.06%. Material for sequencing was naive CD4+ T cells sorted from blood. The receptors originated from a woman under 40 in good health. Both conserved end residues are part of each CDR3.

CDR3 protein,J gene,V gene,CDR3 length
CASRFSGRNHNEQFF,TRBJ2-1,TRBV6-5,15
CASSLLRDRRYNEQFF,TRBJ2-1,TRBV11-2,16
CASSSSIDNYGYTF,TRBJ1-2,TRBV28,14
CASSFGLGDEQFF,TRBJ2-1,TRBV5-6,13
CASIRHTEAFF,TRBJ1-1,TRBV6-1,11
CAWSVVQETQYF,TRBJ2-5,TRBV30,12
CASSESSGPYEQYF,TRBJ2-7,TRBV6-5,14
CASSLYREYEQYF,TRBJ2-7,TRBV28,13
CASSPDITEAFF,TRBJ1-1,TRBV6-6,12
CASSEVGYSNQPQHF,TRBJ1-5,TRBV6-1,15
CAWSPGGTEAFF,TRBJ1-1,TRBV30,12
CASSPNVNTGELFF,TRBJ2-2,TRBV18,14
CASSQDMRVREQYF,TRBJ2-7,TRBV4-1,14
CASRTGRASTDTQYF,TRBJ2-3,TRBV19,15
CASSLGLAGFQETQYF,TRBJ2-5,TRBV9,16
CASSAAGSFTTDTQYF,TRBJ2-3,TRBV28,16
CASRPEQTGELFF,TRBJ2-2,TRBV6-6,13
CASRGTGPSYEQYF,TRBJ2-7,TRBV6-5,14
CASSLGGARQPQHF,TRBJ1-5,TRBV28,14
CASSASGREDTQYF,TRBJ2-3,TRBV6-6,14
CASSPTGGGSPLHF,TRBJ1-6,TRBV6-5,14
CASSPQGQVHEQFF,TRBJ2-1,TRBV14,14
CASSLGTASPLYEQYF,TRBJ2-7,TRBV7-2,16
CASSPPEYLAGGGQFF,TRBJ2-1,TRBV18,16
CASSLSGSVGTDTQYF,TRBJ2-3,TRBV4-1,16
CASSLSGLTYNEQFF,TRBJ2-1,TRBV5-4,15
CASTRSWVPGANVLTF,TRBJ2-6,TRBV2,16
CASSFVALLASAGEQYF,TRBJ2-7,TRBV7-9,17
CASSDGPGGDYGYTF,TRBJ1-2,TRBV6-4,15
CASSPGEGSGTEAFF,TRBJ1-1,TRBV18,15
CASSPQTEDTEAFF,TRBJ1-1,TRBV18,14
CASSLQGNYGYTF,TRBJ1-2,TRBV5-1,13
CASSQAGQENEKLFF,TRBJ1-4,TRBV23-1,15
CASSGGRGRAGELFF,TRBJ2-2,TRBV7-8,15
CASRLPRQPGELFF,TRBJ2-2,TRBV10-2,14
CAPCGTSSGANVLTF,TRBJ2-6,TRBV15,15
CASSRGLAPTGELFF,TRBJ2-2,TRBV5-4,15
CASSFKLGGGNQPQHF,TRBJ1-5,TRBV27,16
CASSEGGPWFDNEQFF,TRBJ2-1,TRBV27,16
CASSQTSGTTLYEQYF,TRBJ2-7,TRBV4-1,16